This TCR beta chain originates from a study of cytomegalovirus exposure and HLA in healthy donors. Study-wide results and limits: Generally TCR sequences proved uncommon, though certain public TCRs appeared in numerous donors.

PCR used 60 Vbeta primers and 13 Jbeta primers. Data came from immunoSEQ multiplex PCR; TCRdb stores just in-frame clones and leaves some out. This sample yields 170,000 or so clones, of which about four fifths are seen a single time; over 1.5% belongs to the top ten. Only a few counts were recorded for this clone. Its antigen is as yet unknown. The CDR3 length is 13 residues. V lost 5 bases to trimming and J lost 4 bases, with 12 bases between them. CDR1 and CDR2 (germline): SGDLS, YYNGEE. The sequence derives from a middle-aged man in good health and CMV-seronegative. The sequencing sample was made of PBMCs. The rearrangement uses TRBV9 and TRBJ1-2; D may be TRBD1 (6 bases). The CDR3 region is CASSRQGGYGYTF. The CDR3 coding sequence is TGTGCCAGCAGTAGACAAGGGGGCTATGGCTACACCTTC.